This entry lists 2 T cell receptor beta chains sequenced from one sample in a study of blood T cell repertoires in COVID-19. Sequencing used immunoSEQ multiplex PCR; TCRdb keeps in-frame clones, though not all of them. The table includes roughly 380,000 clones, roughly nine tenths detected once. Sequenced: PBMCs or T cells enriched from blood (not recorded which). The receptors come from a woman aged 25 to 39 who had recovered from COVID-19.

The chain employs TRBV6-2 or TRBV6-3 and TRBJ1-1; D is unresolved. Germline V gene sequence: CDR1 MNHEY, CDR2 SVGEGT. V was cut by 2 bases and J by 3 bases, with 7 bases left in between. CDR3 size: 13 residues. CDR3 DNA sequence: TGTGCCAGCAGTTACGGGAGGGACACTGAAGCTTTCTTT. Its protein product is CASSYGRDTEAFF.

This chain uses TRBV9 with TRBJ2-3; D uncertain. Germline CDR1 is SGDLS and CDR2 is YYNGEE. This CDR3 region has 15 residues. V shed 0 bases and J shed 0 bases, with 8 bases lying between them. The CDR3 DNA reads TGTGCCAGCAGCGTAGTCACCACTAGCACAGATACGCAGTATTTT. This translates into CASSVVTTSTDTQYF.